Presented here are 5 T cell receptor beta chains from one specimen sequenced in a study of T cell responses to AZD1222 COVID-19 vaccine. Some clones are missing from TCRdb's copy, which holds only in-frame ones; the method was immunoSEQ multiplex PCR. This table has 90,000 to 120,000 clones, around 90% appearing once. This specimen consisted of peripheral blood, obtained on day 0 of AZD1222 vaccination. The receptors were gathered from an adult in good health.

The V call is TRBV7-2, the J call TRBJ1-6, with 10 bases fitting TRBD1. Germline V gene lookup returns CDR1 SGHTA and CDR2 FQGNSA. This CDR3 spans 17 amino acids. V was pared by 5 bases and J by 3 bases, with 7 bases of the junction left unmatched. This CDR3 is CASSPSGTGVYNSPLHF. In nucleotides, the CDR3 is TGTGCCAGCAGCCCTAGTGGGACAGGGGTCTATAATTCACCCCTCCACTTT.

In the case of this clone: In the same sample, other DNA sequences code for this CDR3. The chain joins TRBV5-1 to TRBJ1-5; 8 nucleotides line up with TRBD1. CDR3 length equals 13 residues. With V trimmed by 5 bases and J by 6 bases, 4 bases remained unmatched. From germline, CDR1 is SGHRS and CDR2 YFSETQ. CDR3 region: CASSSDRGQPQHF. CDR3 DNA sequence: TGCGCCAGCAGTTCCGACAGGGGTCAGCCCCAGCATTTT.

The rearrangement uses TRBV18 and TRBJ2-5; D unclear. Trimming took 5 bases from V and 5 from J, leaving 12 bases between them. Looked up from germline, CDR1 is KGHSH and CDR2 is LQKENI. The CDR3 sequence is 13 residues long. The CDR3 loop reads CASSMASAETQYF. The CDR3 DNA reads TGTGCCAGCTCAATGGCTAGTGCCGAGACCCAGTACTTC.

The rearrangement uses TRBV7-2 and TRBJ2-3, with no clear D. Trimming left V 1 base short and J 0 bases short, with 5 bases between. Germline V gives CDR1 SGHTA, CDR2 FQGNSA. The CDR3 runs to 14 residues. The CDR3 spells CASSLDRSTDTQYF. The CDR3 nucleotides read TGTGCCAGCAGCTTAGATAGGAGCACAGATACGCAGTATTTT.

In its sample, this clone was seen once. The gene calls are TRBV5-1 and TRBJ1-6, with 7 bases aligning to TRBD1. This CDR3 is built from 17 residues. Trimming removed 0 bases from V and 4 bases from J; junction bases left unmatched: 7. Germline lookup yields CDR1 SGHRS and CDR2 YFSETQ. CDR3 sequence reads: CASSLGAGGRYNSPLHF. The CDR3 DNA reads TGCGCCAGCAGCTTGGGGGCAGGGGGAAGGTATAATTCACCCCTCCACTTT.